A single sample gave rise to the 27 T cell receptor beta chains below, sequenced in a study of blood T cell repertoires in COVID-19. The protocol was immunoSEQ multiplex PCR, while the TCRdb copy is restricted to in-frame clones and leaves out a portion. The sample holds approximately 40,000 clones, 75% to 95% seen once. Sequenced sample: peripheral blood. The source is a woman older than 75 with acute or convalescent COVID-19.

The gene calls are TRBV24-1 and TRBJ2-7; D is ambiguous. CDR3 length: 11 amino acids. CDR1 is KGHDR and CDR2 is SFDVKD in the germline V gene. The CDR3 region has the DNA TGTGCTCCCCTAAGAGGCTACGAGCAGTACTTC. Translated, it gives CAPLRGYEQYF.

In this sample, this clone turned up a few times. No conserved phenylalanine or tryptophan ends this CDR3, so it is likely a read error. It is unclear where the CDR3 begins or ends on the DNA, so no DNA is shown, and the CDR3 is as TCRdb lists it. This sequence joins TRBV18 and TRBJ1-2; TRBD1, the table's D call, was not compared with the DNA. 13 amino acids form the CDR3, both terminal residues included. The germline V gene encodes CDR1 KGHSH and CDR2 LQKENI. CDR3 residues: CASSPRTGGLFFE.

This rearrangement joins TRBV4-3 to TRBJ1-2; TRBD1 is a possible D gene (5 bases). V was cut by 0 bases and J by 0 bases, with 11 bases left in between. CDR1 LGHNA and CDR2 YSLEER come from the germline V gene. CDR3 length equals 16 residues. DNA of the CDR3: TGCGCCAGCAGCCAAGATTCCAGGGCGTCTAACTATGGCTACACCTTC. It encodes CASSQDSRASNYGYTF.

This clone was seen more than once but under ten times. The CDR3: CASSQGQSNYGYTF. CDR3 bases: TGCGCCAGCAGCCAAGGGCAGTCTAACTATGGCTACACCTTC. This rearrangement joins TRBV4-3 to TRBJ1-2, with D unclear. Germline CDR1 reads LGHNA; CDR2 reads YSLEER. Trimming left V 1 base short and J 0 bases short, with 6 bases between. This CDR3 contains 14 residues.

The V gene is TRBV2, the J gene TRBJ2-7; 11 bases match TRBD1. After removal of 5 bases from V and 3 bases from J, the junction contained 3 bases not matched to a gene. The CDR3 sequence is 14 residues long. Germline values: CDR1 SNHLY, CDR2 FYNNEI. In DNA form, the CDR3 reads TGTGCCAGCAGTTGGACAGGGGGCAACTACGAGCAGTACTTC. Translated, it gives CASSWTGGNYEQYF.

J is TRBJ2-7 and V is TRBV14, with a possible D match to TRBD1 (6 bases). CDR3 size: 16 residues. Trimming left V 4 bases short and J 2 bases short, with 18 bases between. In germline, CDR1 is SGHDN, CDR2 FVKESK. In DNA, the CDR3 is TGTGCCAGCAGCCCATCGACAGGCGCTTGGGCCTACGAGCAGTACTTC. As protein: CASSPSTGAWAYEQYF.

The rearrangement uses TRBV5-1 and TRBJ1-4; 7 bases match TRBD1. The J segment lost 8 bases and the V segment lost 0 bases, leaving 7 bases of the junction unmatched. Looked up from germline, CDR1 is SGHRS and CDR2 is YFSETQ. There are 15 residues in the CDR3. This chain's CDR3 is CASSLAGQAYEKLFF. CDR3 bases: TGCGCCAGCAGCTTGGCTGGACAGGCTTACGAAAAACTGTTTTTT.

The CDR3 loop is CAWTGGLPRGTEAFF. The DNA for the CDR3 is TGTGCCTGGACCGGGGGATTACCCCGGGGGACTGAAGCTTTCTTT. The rearrangement uses TRBV30 and TRBJ1-1, with D possibly TRBD1 on 5 matching bases. Germline CDR1 reads GTSNPN; CDR2 reads SVGIG (reference sequence). This CDR3 spans 15 amino acids. Trimming left V 4 bases short and J 5 bases short, with 20 bases between.

Only one count was recorded for this clone. The CDR3 DNA reads TGTGCCAGCAGCCGCTCAGGGGGAGGTAACTATGGCTACACCTTC. Residues: CASSRSGGGNYGYTF. The V and J genes are TRBV3-1 (or the pseudogene TRBV3-2) and TRBJ1-2; 7 bases are a match to TRBD1. Germline V gene sequence: CDR1 LGHDT, CDR2 YNNKEL (reference sequence). Germline trimming cut 4 bases from V and 1 base from J; bases unmatched to any gene: 6. The CDR3 extends over 15 amino acids.

This clone occurred a few times. In DNA form, the CDR3 reads TGTGCCAGCAGGGGGGGGCTCCTTAATTCACCCCTCCACTTT. Amino acids: CASRGGLLNSPLHF. J is TRBJ1-6 and V is TRBV3-1 (or the pseudogene TRBV3-2); tentative D call: TRBD1 (6 bases). The CDR3 sequence is 14 residues long. The V gene's germline CDR1 is LGHDT and CDR2 YNNKEL (reference sequence). Trimming shortened V by 6 bases and J by 6 bases, and 12 bases separated the two germline ends.

The V gene is TRBV19, the J gene TRBJ1-2; D remains unclear. The CDR3 contains 12 residues. Germline assignment: CDR1 LNHDA and CDR2 SQIVND (reference sequence). V was trimmed by 6 bases and J by 5 bases, leaving 10 bases between them. In DNA, the CDR3 is TGTGCCAGTAGGGCAGAACCGTATGGCTACACCTTC. Its protein product is CASRAEPYGYTF. Filled out from reference TRBV19 and TRBJ1-2, the complete variable domain reads DGGITQSPKYLFRKEGQNVTLSCEQNLNHDAMYWYRQDPGQGLRLIYYSQIVNDFQKGDIAEGYSVSREKKESFPLTVTSAQKNPTAFYLCASRAEPYGYTFGSGTRLTVV.

This chain uses TRBV11-2 with TRBJ1-2, with 8 bases identical to TRBD1. From germline, CDR1 is SGHAT and CDR2 FQNNGV. CDR3 size: 18 residues. Trimming removed 5 bases from V and 4 bases from J; junction bases left unmatched: 18. CDR3 DNA: TGTGCCAGCAGCACTAGTCCTACCCGGACAGGGAGAATCTATGGCTACACCTTC. Protein sequence: CASSTSPTRTGRIYGYTF.

The chain's CDR3 is CSVEGGGTLTEAFF. CDR3 nucleotide sequence: TGCAGCGTTGAAGGGGGGGGGACGCTCACTGAAGCTTTCTTT. The J gene is TRBJ1-1, the V gene TRBV29-1; TRBD1 might be the D (5 bases). V gave up 1 base and J gave up 4 bases, with 13 bases separating them. The CDR3 totals 14 residues. The germline V gene has CDR1 SQVTM and CDR2 ANQGSEA. Full variable domain (outside the CDR3, taken from reference TRBV29-1 and TRBJ1-1): SAVISQKPSRDICQRGTSLTIQCQVDSQVTMMFWYRQQPGQSLTLIATANQGSEATYESGFVIDKFPISRPNLTFSTLTVSNMSPEDSSIYLCSVEGGGTLTEAFFGQGTRLTVV.

This chain links TRBV5-1 with TRBJ1-5, with D tentatively TRBD1 (6 bases). Between the trimmed V and J ends, which lost 0 bases and 5 bases, there was a span of 6 bases. CDR1 is SGHRS and CDR2 is YFSETQ in the germline V gene. The length of the CDR3 is 13 residues. The CDR3 loop is CASSLGTDQPQHF. The CDR3 DNA reads as TGCGCCAGCAGCTTGGGGACAGATCAGCCCCAGCATTTT.

This clone has a single count. This chain links TRBV6-6 with TRBJ1-2; 7 bases agree with TRBD1. V gave up 5 bases and J gave up 6 bases; unmatched junction bases: 9. CDR3 length equals 14 residues. Germline lookup yields CDR1 MNHNY and CDR2 SVGAGI (reference sequence). In nucleotides, the CDR3 is TGTGCCAGCAGTCTCGGACAGGAAACGGATGGCTACACCTTC. Its protein is CASSLGQETDGYTF.

The chain links TRBV7-9 to TRBJ1-1; perhaps TRBD1 as D (6 bases). Germline V CDR1 and CDR2: SEHNR, FQNEAQ (reference sequence). The CDR3 is 15 residues long. Trimming pared 3 bases from V and 1 base from J, leaving 12 bases between. The CDR3 region is CASSFLRGPNTEAFF. The CDR3, as DNA: TGTGCCAGCAGCTTCCTCAGGGGCCCGAACACTGAAGCTTTCTTT.

The chain uses TRBV3-1 (or the pseudogene TRBV3-2) and TRBJ2-1; no firm D call. The CDR3 has 11 residues. CDR1 LGHDT and CDR2 YNNKEL come from the germline V gene (reference sequence). V was pared by 8 bases and J by 4 bases, with 6 bases between. Here the CDR3 reads CASSMYNEQFF. The CDR3 DNA is TGTGCCAGCTCAATGTACAATGAGCAGTTCTTC.

The J gene is TRBJ1-1, the V gene TRBV5-1; D is perhaps TRBD1 (5 bases). Per the germline V gene, CDR1 is SGHRS and CDR2 is YFSETQ. Deletions cut 0 bases from V and 0 bases from J, with 12 bases between. The CDR3 sequence is 16 residues long. CDR3 loop: CASSLAFGGVNTEAFF. The CDR3 DNA sequence: TGCGCCAGCAGCTTGGCCTTCGGGGGGGTGAACACTGAAGCTTTCTTT.

The chain combines TRBV9 with TRBJ2-1; perhaps TRBD2 as D (5 bases). Germline lookup yields CDR1 SGDLS and CDR2 YYNGEE. CDR3 length equals 15 residues. The V end was cut by 3 bases, the J end by 0 bases, with 10 bases between. CDR3 DNA sequence: TGTGCCAGCAGCGCCAGCGGTTCCTCCTACAATGAGCAGTTCTTC. It encodes CASSASGSSYNEQFF.

This clone came up a few times. The chain employs TRBV9 and TRBJ1-6; 7 nucleotides match TRBD1. This CDR3 has 15 amino acids. Germline CDR1 is SGDLS and CDR2 is YYNGEE. Trimming cost V 0 bases and J 3 bases; bases outside gene matches: 0. CDR3: CASSVGDSYNSPLHF. The CDR3 DNA follows: TGTGCCAGCAGCGTAGGGGACAGCTATAATTCACCCCTCCACTTT.

The rearrangement links TRBV29-1 to TRBJ2-3; 15 bases are a match to TRBD2. The CDR3 is made up of 18 amino acids. With V trimmed by 6 bases and J by 0 bases, 10 bases remained unmatched. The V gene's germline CDR1 is SQVTM and CDR2 ANQGSEA. This chain's CDR3 is CSVRTSGGAGSSTDTQYF. In nucleotides, the CDR3 is TGCAGCGTCCGGACTAGCGGGGGGGCTGGTTCTAGCACAGATACGCAGTATTTT.

The chain couples TRBV19 to TRBJ1-4; D gene unclear. Germline V CDR1 and CDR2: LNHDA, SQIVND (reference sequence). Trimming shortened V by 8 bases and J by 8 bases, and 15 bases separated the two germline ends. The CDR3 has 13 residues. The CDR3 spells CASSVLRGEKLFF. In nucleotides, the CDR3 is TGTGCCAGTTCGGTCCTTCGGGGAGAAAAACTGTTTTTT.

The J gene is TRBJ1-1, the V gene TRBV5-1; D is unclear. Deletions cut 4 bases from V and 1 base from J, with 8 bases between. The germline CDR1 and CDR2 sequences are SGHRS and YFSETQ. The CDR3 has 13 residues. The CDR3 sequence is CASSNPGNTEAFF. The CDR3 nucleotides are TGCGCCAGCAGCAATCCAGGGAACACTGAAGCTTTCTTT.

The gene calls are TRBV5-1 and TRBJ2-5; 10 bases map to TRBD1. The junction had 2 bases not matched to a gene; V was cut back by 2 bases and J by 4 bases. CDR1 SGHRS and CDR2 YFSETQ come from the germline V gene. The CDR3 contains 14 residues. This CDR3 reads CASSLWTGGETQYF. Written as DNA, the CDR3 is TGCGCCAGCAGCTTATGGACAGGGGGAGAGACCCAGTACTTC.

V and J are TRBV15 and TRBJ2-5; 10 bases agree with TRBD1. Per the germline V gene, CDR1 is LNHNV and CDR2 is YYDKDF (reference sequence). This CDR3 region has 14 residues. J lost 6 bases, V lost 5 bases, and 6 bases had no gene match. The CDR3 region is CATSGRDRGQTQYF. DNA of the CDR3: TGTGCCACCAGCGGCCGGGACAGGGGACAGACCCAGTACTTC.

V usage is TRBV18 and J usage is TRBJ1-3, with a tentative D call TRBD1 (6 bases). Germline values: CDR1 KGHSH, CDR2 LQKENI. Trimming cost V 4 bases and J 3 bases, with 7 bases left between them. The CDR3 contains 13 residues. CDR3 bases: TGTGCCAGCTCACAGGGGGATGGAAACACCATATATTTT. Translating gives CASSQGDGNTIYF.

This chain joins TRBV9 and TRBJ1-1; 10 nucleotides match TRBD1. The V and J ends lost 3 bases and 4 bases, in that order; junction bases with no gene match: 3. Germline V gene data show CDR1 as SGDLS and CDR2 as YYNGEE. The CDR3 is 14 residues long. The CDR3 DNA is TGTGCCAGCAGCGCGAGACAGGGGGCCACTGAAGCTTTCTTT. Amino acids: CASSARQGATEAFF.